The following is a TCR beta chain sequence with its context. The repertoire was sequenced with immunoSEQ multiplex PCR; TCRdb's copy has only in-frame clones and lacks some. The table lists some 210,000 clones, approximately 86% of them singletons. This entry is derived from a study of blood T cell repertoires in COVID-19. Looking at the study overall: COVID-19 samples, acute and convalescent, were from the United States, Italy and Spain.

Each participant's cohort was designated according to participant-reported clinical history. CDR3 length: 14 residues. In germline, CDR1 is SGHRS, CDR2 YFSETQ. V gave up 2 bases and J gave up 8 bases; unmatched junction bases: 5. Sequenced: PBMCs or T cells enriched from blood (not recorded which). The chain joins TRBV5-1 to TRBJ1-4; 8 nucleotides agree with TRBD1. The sequence was collected from a man between 18 and 35 years old with acute COVID-19. The CDR3 here is CASSFSGGFEKLFF. The DNA of the CDR3 is TGCGCCAGCAGCTTTTCAGGGGGCTTCGAAAAACTGTTTTTT.